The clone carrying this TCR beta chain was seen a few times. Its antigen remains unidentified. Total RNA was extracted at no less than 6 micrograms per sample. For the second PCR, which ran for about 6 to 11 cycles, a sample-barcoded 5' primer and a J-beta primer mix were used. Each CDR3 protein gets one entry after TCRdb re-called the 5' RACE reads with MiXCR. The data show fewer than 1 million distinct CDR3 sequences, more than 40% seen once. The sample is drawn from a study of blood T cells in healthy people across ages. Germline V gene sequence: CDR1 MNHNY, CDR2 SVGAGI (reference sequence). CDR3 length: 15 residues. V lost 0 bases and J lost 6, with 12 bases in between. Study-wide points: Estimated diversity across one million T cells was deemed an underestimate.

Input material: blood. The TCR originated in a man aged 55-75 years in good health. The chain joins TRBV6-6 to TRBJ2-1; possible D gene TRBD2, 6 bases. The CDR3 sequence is CASSYSPDGGNEQFF. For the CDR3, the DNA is TGTGCCAGCAGTTACTCCCCAGACGGGGGCAATGAGCAGTTCTTC.